These 32 T cell receptor beta chains were sequenced from one sample in a study of cytomegalovirus exposure and HLA in healthy donors. PCR involved 60 Vbeta and 13 Jbeta primers. Data came from immunoSEQ multiplex PCR; TCRdb stores just in-frame clones and leaves some out. Here the sample spans tens of thousands of clones, 65% to 85% being singletons. Sequencing used PBMCs. The receptors were sampled from a young woman in good health and CMV-seronegative.

V and J are TRBV5-4 and TRBJ1-2; 10 bases agree with TRBD1. V shed 4 bases and J 4 bases; nucleotides not matched to a gene: 7. The CDR3 is 15 amino acids. Germline lookup yields CDR1 SGHNT and CDR2 YYREEE (reference sequence). CDR3 protein: CASSPKWTGGYGYTF. Written as DNA, the CDR3 is TGTGCCAGCAGCCCGAAATGGACAGGGGGCTATGGCTACACCTTC.

The chain recombines TRBV28 with TRBJ2-1, with D possibly TRBD2 on 5 matching bases. Trimming cost V 5 bases and J 10 bases, with 15 bases left between them. The CDR3 totals 13 residues. CDR1 MDHEN and CDR2 SYDVKM come from the germline V gene. In nucleotides, the CDR3 is TGTGCCAGCAGTCTGACTAATACAATGGAGCAGTTCTTC. The encoded protein is CASSLTNTMEQFF.

V usage is TRBV7-6 and J usage is TRBJ2-7, with TRBD1 matching 8 bases. V was pared by 4 bases and J by 1 base, with 6 bases of the junction left unmatched. The length of the CDR3 is 15 residues. The germline gives CDR1 SGHVS, CDR2 FNYEAQ. DNA for the CDR3: TGTGCCAGCAGCTCAAGGACAGGGAGATCCTACGAGCAGTACTTC. Its translation is CASSSRTGRSYEQYF.

V usage is TRBV5-4 and J usage is TRBJ1-4; 10 bases line up with TRBD1. This CDR3 comprises 14 residues. Germline CDR1 and CDR2: SGHNT and YYREEE (reference sequence). V was clipped by 4 bases and J by 7 bases; unmatched bases: 4. The CDR3 loop reads CASSHDRGPEKLFF. The CDR3 bases are TGTGCCAGCAGCCACGACAGGGGGCCTGAAAAACTGTTTTTT.

The chain uses TRBV28 and TRBJ1-1; D is unresolved. The germline V gene has CDR1 MDHEN and CDR2 SYDVKM. V lost 6 bases and J 7 bases, leaving 9 bases between the germline ends. CDR3 length: 11 amino acids. Written as DNA, the CDR3 is TGTGCCAGCAGGGGCTCCATTGAAGCTTTCTTT. Encoded protein: CASRGSIEAFF. The full variable domain, in which reference TRBV28 and TRBJ1-1 provide the parts outside the CDR3, is DVKVTQSSRYLVKRTGEKVFLECVQDMDHENMFWYRQDPGLGLRLIYFSYDVKMKEKGDIPEGYSVSREKKERFSLILESASTNQTSMYLCASRGSIEAFFGQGTRLTVV.

J is TRBJ1-5 and V is TRBV4-1; the D gene is possibly TRBD1 (6 bases). The CDR3 loop spans 18 amino acids. Trimming removed 2 bases at V and 5 bases at J, with 22 bases between. Germline V gene lookup returns CDR1 MGHRA and CDR2 YSYEKL. The CDR3, as DNA: TGCGCCAGCAGCCAATCTCCCCTAGTCCGGGACAAAGATCAGCCCCAGCATTTT. Its translation is CASSQSPLVRDKDQPQHF.

The chain uses TRBV27 and TRBJ2-5; TRBD1 matches at 9 bases. The DNA end is more similar to TRBJ2-7, so the J call may be wrong. The CDR3 totals 15 residues. Germline CDR1 is MNHEY and CDR2 is SMNVEV (reference sequence). CDR3 bases: TGTGCCAGCAGCCTTGGGACAGGGCCTCCCTACGAGCAGTACTTC. As protein: CASSLGTGPPYEQYF.

The J gene is TRBJ1-6, the V gene TRBV10-2; no firm D call. The germline gives CDR1 WSHSY, CDR2 SAAADI. The germline V and J ends were trimmed by 0 bases and 5 bases, with 11 bases remaining between them. The CDR3 sequence is 16 residues long. The chain's CDR3 is CASSESGAAHNSPLHF. DNA of the CDR3: TGCGCCAGCAGTGAGTCGGGAGCAGCTCATAATTCACCCCTCCACTTT.

The gene calls are TRBV9 and TRBJ1-1; 9 bases are shared with TRBD1. Germline CDR1 reads SGDLS; CDR2 reads YYNGEE. The V segment lost 0 bases and the J segment 1 base; nucleotides outside the gene matches: 4. This CDR3 contains 16 residues. The CDR3 spells CASSVGRDRANTEAFF. CDR3 sequence (DNA): TGTGCCAGCAGCGTAGGAAGGGACAGGGCGAACACTGAAGCTTTCTTT.

J is TRBJ1-2 and V is TRBV5-4, with D tentatively TRBD1 (5 bases). There are 13 residues in the CDR3. CDR1 and CDR2 (germline): SGHNT, YYREEE (reference sequence). The germline V and J ends were trimmed by 4 bases and 3 bases, with 10 bases remaining between them. The CDR3 bases are TGTGCCAGCAGCCCCGGGGGGGACTATGGCTACACCTTC. Protein: CASSPGGDYGYTF.

This CDR3 is CASSLEGQRISYEQYF. For the CDR3, the DNA is TGTGCCAGCAGCTTAGAGGGACAGCGAATATCCTACGAGCAGTACTTC. The chain links TRBV11-2 to TRBJ2-7; the match to TRBD1 covers 7 bases. J gave up 1 base and V 0 bases, and 6 bases lay outside the gene matches. The CDR3 extends over 16 amino acids. Germline lookup yields CDR1 SGHAT and CDR2 FQNNGV.

This chain links TRBV5-4 with TRBJ1-2; D is unclear. Germline CDR1 is SGHNT and CDR2 is YYREEE (reference sequence). V shed 2 bases and J shed 3 bases, with 8 bases lying between them. The CDR3 extends over 13 amino acids. The CDR3 nucleotides read TGTGCCAGCAGCTTTAGGGAGGACTATGGCTACACCTTC. It translates to CASSFREDYGYTF.

This clone was detected once. The CDR3 DNA is TGCGCCAGCAGCCAAGGACCCGGGATATACAATGAGCAGTTCTTC. Protein product: CASSQGPGIYNEQFF. This chain links TRBV4-1 with TRBJ2-1, with D maybe TRBD2 (5 bases). Trimming took off 1 base at V and 4 bases at J, with 11 bases between the two ends. Germline V gene lookup returns CDR1 MGHRA and CDR2 YSYEKL. This CDR3 comprises 15 residues.

In its sample, this clone was seen a few times. V is TRBV27 and J is TRBJ1-6, with TRBD1 as a possible D gene (5 bases). Germline lookup yields CDR1 MNHEY and CDR2 SMNVEV (reference sequence). This CDR3 has 13 amino acids. V lost 9 bases to trimming and J lost 10 bases, with 16 bases between them. CDR3 protein: CASRVAGRSPLHF. CDR3 coding DNA: TGTGCCAGTAGGGTGGCAGGGCGGTCACCCCTCCACTTT.

The J gene is TRBJ2-1, the V gene TRBV5-1; 9 bases agree with TRBD1. Trimming at V came to 4 bases and at J to 0 bases, leaving 2 bases not matched to a gene. Germline CDR1 reads SGHRS; CDR2 reads YFSETQ. This CDR3 region has 15 residues. The CDR3 sequence is CASSKGQGSYNEQFF. The CDR3 bases are TGCGCCAGCAGCAAGGGACAGGGCTCCTACAATGAGCAGTTCTTC.

This clone has just a few counts. V and J are TRBV25-1 and TRBJ1-1; D is ambiguous. The CDR3 totals 13 residues. Germline V gene lookup returns CDR1 MGHDK and CDR2 SYGVNS. V lost 5 bases and J 5 bases, leaving 12 bases between the germline ends. This CDR3 reads CASSSLERTEAFF. The CDR3, as DNA: TGTGCCAGCAGTAGTCTTGAGAGGACTGAAGCTTTCTTT.

This clone is a singleton in its sample. The CDR3 sequence is CASSQDFDYLNYGYTF. The CDR3 coding sequence is TGCGCCAGCAGCCAAGATTTCGACTATCTGAACTATGGCTACACCTTC. The chain carries TRBV4-3 and TRBJ1-2, with no clear D. The germline V gene encodes CDR1 LGHNA and CDR2 YSLEER. With 0 bases removed from V and 2 bases from J, the gap between germline ends came to 13 bases. This CDR3 contains 16 residues.

The rearrangement links TRBV4-1 to TRBJ1-5, with TRBD1 identical over 8 bases. The CDR3 runs 14 residues. J lost 7 bases, V lost 5 bases, and 7 bases had no gene match. CDR1 is MGHRA, CDR2 YSYEKL, per germline. CDR3 DNA sequence: TGCGCCAGCAGCAAAGGACAGGGTGCCCAGCCCCAGCATTTT. It translates to CASSKGQGAQPQHF.

To note about this clone: The sample contains more than one DNA sequence encoding this CDR3. The chain carries TRBV10-3 and TRBJ1-3; possibly TRBD1 for D (6 bases). Germline CDR1 reads ENHRY; CDR2 reads SYGVKD. The CDR3 has 13 amino acids. The V end was cut by 10 bases, the J end by 3 bases, with 13 bases between. The CDR3 region has the DNA TGTGCCAACCAACAGGGTCTTGGAAACACCATATATTTT. Translation: CANQQGLGNTIYF.

The rearrangement joins TRBV10-3 to TRBJ2-4, with D tentatively TRBD2 (5 bases). The CDR3 sequence is 16 residues long. Germline V gene sequence: CDR1 ENHRY, CDR2 SYGVKD. V was shortened by 5 bases and J by 0 bases, with 14 bases between the two germline ends. The CDR3 DNA sequence: TGTGCCATCAGTAGGGAGACTGCGCTAGCCAAAAACATTCAGTACTTC. This gives the protein CAISRETALAKNIQYF.

This chain connects TRBV4-3 to TRBJ2-7; tentatively, D is TRBD2 (6 bases). CDR1 and CDR2 (germline): LGHNA, YSLEER. The length of the CDR3 is 13 residues. V was trimmed by 1 base and J by 3 bases, leaving 7 bases between them. CDR3 coding DNA: TGCGCCAGCAGCCAAGGACTAGGCTACGAGCAGTACTTC. The encoded protein is CASSQGLGYEQYF.

V and J are TRBV27 and TRBJ2-3; the D is unclear. Trimming shortened V by 6 bases and J by 0 bases, and 13 bases separated the two germline ends. The CDR3 extends over 15 amino acids. Looked up from germline, CDR1 is MNHEY and CDR2 is SMNVEV (reference sequence). The CDR3 spells CASSPEYASTDTQYF. Written as DNA, the CDR3 is TGTGCCAGCAGCCCTGAGTATGCTAGCACAGATACGCAGTATTTT.

V and J are TRBV4-1 and TRBJ1-4; TRBD1 agrees at 9 bases. V dropped 0 bases and J dropped 7; count of bases not matched to a gene: 18. Germline V lookup: CDR1 MGHRA, CDR2 YSYEKL. This CDR3 comprises 20 residues. CDR3 protein: CASSQDPFTRTGVWSEKLFF. The CDR3 DNA follows: TGCGCCAGCAGCCAAGATCCGTTTACCCGGACAGGGGTTTGGAGTGAAAAACTGTTTTTT.

The chain recombines TRBV5-5 with TRBJ2-7, with a possible D match to TRBD1 (6 bases). The CDR3 loop spans 12 amino acids. V was clipped by 4 bases and J by 5 bases, with 10 bases between them. Per the germline V gene, CDR1 is SGHKS and CDR2 is YYEKEE (reference sequence). The DNA of the CDR3 is TGTGCCAGCAGCGGGGGCAGGGACGAGCAGTACTTC. Translation: CASSGGRDEQYF.

This clone was seen a few times. This sequence joins TRBV9 and TRBJ2-7; maybe TRBD2 (6 bases). The CDR3 is 17 amino acids. Germline V gene lookup returns CDR1 SGDLS and CDR2 YYNGEE. V was cut by 0 bases and J by 6 bases, with 22 bases left in between. CDR3 in DNA: TGTGCCAGCAGCGTAGCTTTTATCGGGACTGGCCCTCCCGAGCAGTACTTC. Translation: CASSVAFIGTGPPEQYF.

This clone has only a few counts. The chain is built from TRBV2 and TRBJ1-6; D gene ambiguous. Germline V gives CDR1 SNHLY, CDR2 FYNNEI. Trimming shortened V by 8 bases and J by 6 bases, and 11 bases separated the two germline ends. The CDR3 runs 13 residues. The CDR3 DNA follows: TGTGCCAGCCGTAGAGTCACTAATTCACCCCTCCACTTT. Protein sequence: CASRRVTNSPLHF.

J is TRBJ1-1 and V is TRBV7-9, with a possible D match to TRBD1 (6 bases). The CDR3 has 15 amino acids. Germline CDR1 is SEHNR and CDR2 is FQNEAQ (reference sequence). Trimming left V 6 bases short and J 3 bases short, with 17 bases between. The CDR3 sequence: CASSPVAGADTEAFF. The CDR3, as DNA: TGTGCCAGCAGTCCCGTGGCGGGGGCAGACACTGAAGCTTTCTTT.

The chain couples TRBV27 to TRBJ2-5, with TRBD2 as a possible D gene (5 bases). CDR1 and CDR2 (germline): MNHEY, SMNVEV (reference sequence). V was shortened by 5 bases and J by 5 bases, with 24 bases between the two germline ends. The CDR3 is 17 amino acids. The CDR3 nucleotides are TGTGCCAGCAGTCCTATTACCTGGGAGCCCCGAGCGGAGACCCAGTACTTC. Amino acid sequence: CASSPITWEPRAETQYF.

This chain uses TRBV19 with TRBJ2-1; 8 nucleotides line up with TRBD2. V lost 5 bases, J lost 4 bases, and 4 bases stayed unmatched. CDR1 LNHDA and CDR2 SQIVND come from the germline V gene (reference sequence). The CDR3 length is 14 residues. The CDR3 DNA sequence: TGTGCCAGTAGTTTCGGGGGGGGTTACAATGAGCAGTTCTTC. It is translated as CASSFGGGYNEQFF. Supplemented by reference TRBV19 and TRBJ2-1, the full variable domain reads DGGITQSPKYLFRKEGQNVTLSCEQNLNHDAMYWYRQDPGQGLRLIYYSQIVNDFQKGDIAEGYSVSREKKESFPLTVTSAQKNPTAFYLCASSFGGGYNEQFFGPGTRLTVL.

J is TRBJ2-2 and V is TRBV29-1; D not resolved. CDR1 and CDR2 (germline): SQVTM, ANQGSEA. The CDR3 length is 13 residues. With 8 bases removed from V and 0 bases from J, the gap between germline ends came to 10 bases. The CDR3 DNA reads TGCAGCTCCTCCGGAGCGAACACCGGGGAGCTGTTTTTT. Amino acids: CSSSGANTGELFF.

This sequence joins TRBV15 and TRBJ1-1, with 7 bases matching TRBD1. V dropped 0 bases and J dropped 0; count of bases not matched to a gene: 1. The germline CDR1 and CDR2 sequences are LNHNV and YYDKDF (reference sequence). This CDR3 is built from 15 residues. The CDR3 sequence is CATSREGQMNTEAFF. CDR3 DNA: TGTGCCACCAGCAGAGAGGGACAGATGAACACTGAAGCTTTCTTT.

The rearrangement uses TRBV5-1 and TRBJ1-1; 7 bases align to TRBD1. Germline V gene lookup returns CDR1 SGHRS and CDR2 YFSETQ. V lost 4 bases and J lost 0; bases outside the gene matches: 9. The CDR3 is 16 amino acids. The CDR3 nucleotides are TGCGCCAGCAGCCCGGGGACAGAGAACATGAACACTGAAGCTTTCTTT. It yields the protein CASSPGTENMNTEAFF.